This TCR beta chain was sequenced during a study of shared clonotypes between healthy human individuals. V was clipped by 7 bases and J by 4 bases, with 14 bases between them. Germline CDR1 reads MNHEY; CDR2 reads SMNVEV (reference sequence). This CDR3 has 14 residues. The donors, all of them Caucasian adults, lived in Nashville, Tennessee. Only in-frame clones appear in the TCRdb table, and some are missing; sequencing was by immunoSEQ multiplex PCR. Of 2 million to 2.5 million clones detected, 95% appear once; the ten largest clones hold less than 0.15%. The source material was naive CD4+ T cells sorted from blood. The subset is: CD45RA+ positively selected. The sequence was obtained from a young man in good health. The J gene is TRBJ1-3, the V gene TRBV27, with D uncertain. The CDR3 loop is CASTRRELGNTIYF. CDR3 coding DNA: TGTGCCAGCACTAGACGGGAGTTGGGAAACACCATATATTTT.